Below, 10 T cell receptor beta chains from the same sample are listed, as sequenced in a study of blood T cells in healthy people across ages. For the second PCR, which ran for roughly 6 to 12 cycles, a sample-barcoded 5' primer and a J-beta primer mix were used. In TCRdb, the 5' RACE reads were re-called with MiXCR into one record per CDR3 protein. The sample lists over a million distinct CDR3 sequences, around 45% occurring once. Sequences were obtained from blood. Receptors originate from a woman aged 60-75 years in good health.

This chain joins TRBV2 and TRBJ1-2; D may be TRBD1 (5 bases). CDR1 is SNHLY, CDR2 FYNNEI, per germline. V lost 4 bases and J lost 6, with 12 bases in between. There are 13 residues in the CDR3. The CDR3 DNA sequence: TGTGCCAGCAGTGGACAGAGAGCCCATGGCTACACCTTC. This encodes CASSGQRAHGYTF.

Concerning this clonotype itself: One junction end disagrees with the germline gene, perhaps due to a read error. This chain joins TRBV7-6 and TRBJ2-1, with TRBD2 identical over 7 bases. Germline V gene lookup returns CDR1 SGHVS and CDR2 FNYEAQ. The CDR3 is 17 residues long. The CDR3 DNA is TGTGCCAGCAGCTCCGTTATCGCGGGAGCCCCTGGGAATGAGCAGTTGTTC. Its protein product is CASSSVIAGAPGNEQLF.

This clonotype came up a few times. This chain uses TRBV20-1 with TRBJ2-7, with TRBD1 identical over 7 bases. J lost 3 bases, V lost 5 bases, and 7 bases had no gene match. Looked up from germline, CDR1 is DFQATT and CDR2 is SNEGSKA (reference sequence). The CDR3 is made up of 13 amino acids. CDR3 region: CSAPRDRGYEQYF. In DNA form, the CDR3 reads TGCAGTGCTCCCCGGGACAGAGGCTACGAGCAGTACTTC.

The rearrangement links TRBV7-9 to TRBJ2-4, with D perhaps assigned TRBD1 or TRBD2 (5 bases each). V lost 2 bases and J lost 5, with 7 bases in between. This CDR3 contains 13 residues. Germline CDR1 SEHNR, CDR2 FQNEAQ (reference sequence). CDR3 coding DNA: TGTGCCAGCAGCTTATCGGGACAAAACATTCAGTACTTC. Protein: CASSLSGQNIQYF. Full variable domain (rest looked up from reference TRBV7-9 and TRBJ2-4): DTGVSQNPRHKITKRGQNVTFRCDPISEHNRLYWYRQTLGQGPEFLTYFQNEAQLEKSRLLSDRFSAERPKGSFSTLEIQRTEQGDSAMYLCASSLSGQNIQYFGAGTRLSVL.

The sample holds a few counts of this clonotype. J is TRBJ1-2 and V is TRBV29-1; D call uncertain. The germline CDR1 and CDR2 sequences are SQVTM and ANQGSEA. Trimming took 3 bases from V and 4 from J, leaving 6 bases between them. The CDR3 is 11 residues long. The CDR3: CSVERSYGYTF. CDR3 in DNA: TGCAGCGTTGAGCGGTCCTATGGCTACACCTTC. Full variable domain (remainder filled in from reference TRBV29-1 and TRBJ1-2): SAVISQKPSRDICQRGTSLTIQCQVDSQVTMMFWYRQQPGQSLTLIATANQGSEATYESGFVIDKFPISRPNLTFSTLTVSNMSPEDSSIYLCSVERSYGYTFGSGTRLTVV.

Ten or more counts support this clonotype. The rearrangement joins TRBV9 to TRBJ2-1, with unresolved D. V lost 1 base and J 8 bases, leaving 13 bases between the germline ends. Germline V gives CDR1 SGDLS, CDR2 YYNGEE. The CDR3 is 14 amino acids. CDR3 bases: TGTGCCAGCAGCGTAAGTCCAGCGACTGATGAGCAGTTCTTC. Translation: CASSVSPATDEQFF.

Only a few counts were recorded for this clonotype. The V gene is TRBV10-2, the J gene TRBJ2-1; 7 nucleotides agree with TRBD2. The CDR3 covers 15 residues. Germline CDR1 is WSHSY and CDR2 is SAAADI. V trimming: 6 bases; J trimming: 5 bases; junction bases outside the gene matches: 10. CDR3 DNA sequence: TGCGCCAGCAGCCCCGGGGAGGGTGTGGACAATGAGCAGTTCTTC. Translated, it gives CASSPGEGVDNEQFF.

V gene TRBV5-1 combines with J gene TRBJ1-1, with D maybe TRBD1 (5 bases). Germline values: CDR1 SGHRS, CDR2 YFSETQ. V lost 6 bases and J lost 1, with 16 bases in between. The CDR3 runs to 15 residues. CDR3: CASKEGGAGNTEAFF. Written as DNA, the CDR3 is TGCGCCAGCAAAGAAGGAGGGGCGGGGAACACTGAAGCTTTCTTT.

The J gene is TRBJ2-4, the V gene TRBV27; D may match TRBD1 or TRBD2 (5 bases each). The CDR3 runs to 18 residues. CDR1 and CDR2 from the germline V gene are MNHEY and SMNVEV (reference sequence). Trimming took off 5 bases at V and 3 bases at J, with 23 bases between the two ends. CDR3 in amino acids: CASSPISGPPEDKNIQYF. The CDR3 DNA reads TGTGCCAGCAGTCCGATTTCGGGACCTCCGGAGGACAAAAACATTCAGTACTTC.

This clonotype was seen only a few times. This chain joins TRBV7-6 and TRBJ2-1, with 10 bases identical to TRBD2. J gave up 7 bases and V 3 bases, and 6 bases lay outside the gene matches. Germline-derived CDR1 and CDR2 are SGHVS and FNYEAQ. The CDR3 totals 15 residues. For the CDR3, the DNA is TGTGCCAGCAGCTTCGGAACTAGCGGGACAAATGAGCAGTTCTTC. Translation: CASSFGTSGTNEQFF.